Listed below are T cell receptor beta chains from one sample, sequenced in a study of patients and donors after allogeneic stem cell transplantation. Each CDR3 protein gets one entry after TCRdb re-called the RT-PCR reads with MiXCR. The data contain fewer than 75,000 distinct CDR3 sequences, less than 15% of them seen just once; the ten biggest clones take up around 30%. Sequencing was performed on blood, either unsorted or a sorted T cell fraction (not recorded which). Every receptor here comes from a human donor who was either an allogeneic HSCT recipient or a stem cell or donor lymphocyte infusion donor (not recorded which). It is not recorded whose cells these are; they may come from a transplant donor. The CDR3 runs from the conserved cysteine through the conserved F or W. A D gene is named only where the DNA matches it firmly.

v_gene: TRBV27; j_gene: TRBJ2-5; d_gene: TRBD2; CDR3aa: CASSLGTSGREGETQYF
v_gene: TRBV7-9; j_gene: TRBJ1-6; d_gene: TRBD1; CDR3aa: CASTRQGGSYNSPLHF
v_gene: TRBV6-6; j_gene: TRBJ2-1; d_gene: -; CDR3aa: CASSNLYTEQFF
v_gene: TRBV24-1; j_gene: TRBJ2-5; d_gene: TRBD1; CDR3aa: CATSDWLGQGSQETQYF
v_gene: TRBV7-9; j_gene: TRBJ2-3; d_gene: -; CDR3aa: CASSFSGGGATDTQYF
v_gene: TRBV4-2; j_gene: TRBJ2-7; d_gene: TRBD2; CDR3aa: CASSQDYWLVAGENEQYF
v_gene: TRBV7-3; j_gene: TRBJ2-4; d_gene: TRBD2; CDR3aa: CASSPGTSGRGKNIQYF
v_gene: TRBV29-1; j_gene: TRBJ2-7; d_gene: TRBD1; CDR3aa: CSVRTGEFHEQYF
v_gene: TRBV20-1; j_gene: TRBJ2-1; d_gene: -; CDR3aa: CSARQGGIPGNEQFF
v_gene: TRBV12-3/TRBV12-4; j_gene: TRBJ2-7; d_gene: TRBD2; CDR3aa: CASSSGLAGHEQYF
v_gene: TRBV3-1; j_gene: TRBJ2-3; d_gene: -; CDR3aa: CASSQVGFKDTQYF
v_gene: TRBV6-4; j_gene: TRBJ1-1; d_gene: TRBD1; CDR3aa: CASSDPSGGCYTEAFF
v_gene: TRBV9; j_gene: TRBJ2-7; d_gene: -; CDR3aa: CASSVGDRLASSYEQYF
v_gene: TRBV3-1; j_gene: TRBJ2-3; d_gene: TRBD2; CDR3aa: CASSQGSGRAVDTQYF
v_gene: TRBV29-1; j_gene: TRBJ2-1; d_gene: -; CDR3aa: CSVEERLGVYNEQFF
v_gene: TRBV27; j_gene: TRBJ2-7; d_gene: TRBD1; CDR3aa: CASSFAGGEQYF
v_gene: TRBV5-6; j_gene: TRBJ2-3; d_gene: TRBD1; CDR3aa: CASSTPGQGSADTQYF
v_gene: TRBV3-1; j_gene: TRBJ1-5; d_gene: -; CDR3aa: CASSQGAPGRRQPQHF
v_gene: TRBV7-9; j_gene: TRBJ2-7; d_gene: TRBD2; CDR3aa: CASSTPGLAYYEQYF
v_gene: TRBV7-6; j_gene: TRBJ1-2; d_gene: -; CDR3aa: CASSFGGENYGYTF
v_gene: TRBV6-5; j_gene: TRBJ1-5; d_gene: -; CDR3aa: CASGTGLGRVQPQHF
v_gene: TRBV18; j_gene: TRBJ1-1; d_gene: -; CDR3aa: CASSPPSRASMNTEAFF
v_gene: TRBV27; j_gene: TRBJ1-2; d_gene: -; CDR3aa: CASSSEWGGWMGYTF
v_gene: TRBV27; j_gene: TRBJ1-1; d_gene: -; CDR3aa: CASSPLGQSNTEAFF
v_gene: TRBV2; j_gene: TRBJ1-4; d_gene: -; CDR3aa: CASRTLRGADNEKLFF
v_gene: TRBV12-3/TRBV12-4; j_gene: TRBJ2-2; d_gene: TRBD2; CDR3aa: CASSPSTSGKGTGELFF
v_gene: TRBV12-3/TRBV12-4; j_gene: TRBJ2-5; d_gene: TRBD2; CDR3aa: CASSFGRDPRQETQYF
v_gene: TRBV9; j_gene: TRBJ2-4; d_gene: -; CDR3aa: CASSVVPQQAGDIQYF
v_gene: TRBV15; j_gene: TRBJ2-5; d_gene: -; CDR3aa: CATSRGAETQYF
v_gene: TRBV5-6; j_gene: TRBJ1-1; d_gene: -; CDR3aa: CASSPAGVNTEAFF
v_gene: TRBV7-7; j_gene: TRBJ2-7; d_gene: TRBD1; CDR3aa: CASSLGQGGHEQYF
v_gene: TRBV20-1; j_gene: TRBJ2-7; d_gene: TRBD2; CDR3aa: CSARDALNHLAGHYEQYF
v_gene: TRBV20-1; j_gene: TRBJ1-4; d_gene: -; CDR3aa: CSAPGTLFNEKLFF
v_gene: TRBV11-2; j_gene: TRBJ2-1; d_gene: -; CDR3aa: CASSSLGGGTYNEQFF
v_gene: TRBV20-1; j_gene: TRBJ2-7; d_gene: -; CDR3aa: CSARDATETYEQYF
v_gene: TRBV3-1; j_gene: TRBJ1-1; d_gene: TRBD1; CDR3aa: CASSPRQGARMAEAFF
v_gene: TRBV25-1; j_gene: TRBJ1-3; d_gene: -; CDR3aa: CASLDSSSGNTIYF
v_gene: TRBV7-2; j_gene: TRBJ2-2; d_gene: TRBD2; CDR3aa: CASSPRLAGVAGELFF
v_gene: TRBV7-9; j_gene: TRBJ1-1; d_gene: TRBD1; CDR3aa: CASSLGTGIRTEAFF
v_gene: TRBV12-3/TRBV12-4; j_gene: TRBJ2-2; d_gene: -; CDR3aa: CASSPRAVKNTGELFF
v_gene: TRBV18; j_gene: TRBJ2-5; d_gene: -; CDR3aa: CASSEQETQYF
v_gene: TRBV7-6; j_gene: TRBJ2-7; d_gene: TRBD1; CDR3aa: CASSSGQGEQYF
v_gene: TRBV3-1; j_gene: TRBJ2-5; d_gene: -; CDR3aa: CASSQGRRTKETQYF
v_gene: TRBV12-3/TRBV12-4; j_gene: TRBJ2-1; d_gene: -; CDR3aa: CAIHLNEQFF
v_gene: TRBV10-1; j_gene: TRBJ2-2; d_gene: -; CDR3aa: CASSGVGNTGELFF